Below are 27 T cell receptor beta chains sequenced from a single sample in a study of T-cell reconstitution after alpha-beta-depleted transplantation in children. Unique molecular identifiers were incorporated into the prepared TCRbeta library. TCRdb re-called the PCR reads with MiXCR, one entry per CDR3 protein. This sample yields roughly 500,000 distinct CDR3 sequences, of which more than 9% are seen a single time; 2% to 2.5% belongs to the top ten. This specimen consisted of PBMCs, obtained before TCRalphabeta/CD19-depleted stem cell transplant. These receptors came from a child aged 2-15 years with inherited bone marrow failure, due to receive a stem cell transplant.

This chain uses TRBV19 with TRBJ2-1; 10 bases map to TRBD1. The CDR3 runs to 16 residues. Unmatched junction bases numbered 6, after V lost 3 bases and J lost 4 bases. Germline V gene sequence: CDR1 LNHDA, CDR2 SQIVND (reference sequence). The CDR3 DNA is TGTGCCAGTAGTATCCCCCGGACAGGGGGATACAATGAGCAGTTCTTC. Translation gives CASSIPRTGGYNEQFF.

This clonotype has at least ten counts. CDR3 residues: CAINTRGTSGSKGNEQFF. CDR3 coding DNA: TGTGCCATTAACACCAGGGGGACTAGCGGGAGCAAAGGGAATGAGCAGTTCTTC. The chain couples TRBV12-3 or TRBV12-4 to TRBJ2-1; 14 bases match TRBD2. V lost 10 bases to trimming and J lost 7 bases; unmatched junction nucleotides: 18. CDR3 length: 18 amino acids.

This clonotype was seen many times. The V call is TRBV20-1, the J call TRBJ2-7, with 12 nucleotides matching TRBD1. Germline CDR1 and CDR2: DFQATT and SNEGSKA (reference sequence). V shed 3 bases, J shed 0 bases, and the junction held 6 bases outside the gene matches. The CDR3 length is 16 residues. CDR3 protein: CSARRRDRGPSYEQYF. The CDR3 region has the DNA TGCAGTGCTAGGCGCCGGGACAGGGGGCCCTCCTACGAGCAGTACTTC.

This clonotype has a count of ten or more. The chain uses TRBV20-1 and TRBJ1-1, with D possibly TRBD1 on 6 matching bases. The CDR3 has 16 residues. Germline CDR1 and CDR2: DFQATT and SNEGSKA (reference sequence). The V and J ends lost 0 bases and 7 bases respectively, with 21 bases between them. The CDR3 loop is CSARDRGGGGKDEAFF. CDR3 nucleotide sequence: TGCAGTGCTAGAGATCGCGGAGGGGGTGGAAAAGATGAAGCTTTCTTT.

This clonotype showed up many times. The chain recombines TRBV28 with TRBJ1-3; the D is unclear. V was cut by 6 bases and J by 0 bases, with 9 bases left in between. Germline assignment: CDR1 MDHEN and CDR2 SYDVKM. The CDR3 is 14 residues long. The CDR3 loop is CASSEFSSGNTIYF. As DNA, the CDR3 is TGTGCCAGCAGCGAATTCAGCTCTGGAAACACCATATATTTT.

This clonotype was recorded at least ten times. The chain has TRBV6-5 and TRBJ2-3, with TRBD2 matching 10 bases. Germline V gives CDR1 MNHEY, CDR2 SVGAGI. The CDR3 length is 17 residues. V shed 0 bases and J 5 bases; nucleotides not matched to a gene: 8. The CDR3 region is CASSYSMASGSGDTQYF. In nucleotides, the CDR3 is TGTGCCAGCAGTTACTCGATGGCTAGCGGGAGTGGAGATACGCAGTATTTT.

This clonotype showed up many times. This rearrangement joins TRBV20-1 to TRBJ1-2, with TRBD1 identical over 7 bases. Germline CDR1 reads DFQATT; CDR2 reads SNEGSKA (reference sequence). CDR3 length equals 13 residues. V dropped 4 bases and J dropped 3; count of bases not matched to a gene: 5. In DNA, the CDR3 is TGCAGTGCTACGACCGGGACAGACTATGGCTACACCTTC. Its translation: CSATTGTDYGYTF.

This clonotype appeared many times. The rearrangement uses TRBV3-1 and TRBJ2-1, with 14 bases lining up with TRBD2. In germline, CDR1 is LGHDT, CDR2 YNNKEL (reference sequence). V shed 5 bases, J shed 8 bases, and the junction held 5 bases outside the gene matches. The CDR3 totals 15 residues. CDR3 region: CASSSPGLAGDEQFF. In DNA, the CDR3 is TGTGCCAGCAGCTCACCGGGACTAGCGGGAGATGAGCAGTTCTTC.

Concerning this clonotype: This clone may be a read error of a much larger clone one base away. The J gene is TRBJ1-1, the V gene TRBV2; 7 nucleotides line up with TRBD1. After removal of 7 bases from V and 2 bases from J, the junction contained 4 bases not matched to a gene. CDR1 SNHLY and CDR2 FYNNEI come from the germline V gene. The CDR3 length is 13 residues. The CDR3 sequence: CASKGTANTEAFF. The CDR3 DNA reads TGTGCCAGCAAGGGGACAGCCAACACTGAAGCTTTCTTT.

This clonotype has only a few counts. The chain uses TRBV20-1 and TRBJ1-2; 10 nucleotides align to TRBD1. CDR3 size: 12 residues. Germline CDR1 reads DFQATT; CDR2 reads SNEGSKA (reference sequence). The CDR3 protein is CFLGTGANGYTF. CDR3 sequence (DNA): TGCTTCCTAGGGACAGGGGCGAACGGCTACACCTTC.

This clonotype was counted many times. The chain couples TRBV4-3 to TRBJ2-3; perhaps D is TRBD1 or TRBD2 (7 bases each). The ends were cut back, 2 bases at V and 1 base at J, with 16 bases in the middle. Germline V gene sequence: CDR1 LGHNA, CDR2 YSLEER. This CDR3 comprises 17 residues. The CDR3 loop reads CASSQYRGGPGTDTQYF. CDR3 nucleotides: TGCGCCAGCAGCCAATACAGGGGAGGGCCTGGCACAGATACGCAGTATTTT.

In this sample, this clonotype turned up many times. The chain carries TRBV7-2 and TRBJ1-1; D not certain. CDR1 is SGHTA, CDR2 FQGNSA, per germline. The CDR3 loop spans 15 amino acids. V gave up 5 bases and J gave up 1 base, with 14 bases separating them. The CDR3 here is CASSPGRHRNTEAFF. The DNA for the CDR3 is TGTGCCAGCAGCCCCGGTCGACATAGGAACACTGAAGCTTTCTTT.

This chain joins TRBV20-1 and TRBJ2-1; TRBD2 agrees at 11 bases. Germline-derived CDR1 and CDR2 are DFQATT and SNEGSKA (reference sequence). J was trimmed by 10 bases and V by 7 bases; bases with no gene match: 12. The CDR3 is made up of 14 amino acids. CDR3 loop: CSVQLAGVRREQFF. In DNA form, the CDR3 reads TGCAGTGTTCAACTAGCGGGAGTTCGTAGGGAGCAGTTCTTC.

This clonotype was counted ten times or more. This rearrangement joins TRBV4-3 to TRBJ2-7, with a tentative D call TRBD1 (5 bases). The CDR3 length is 13 residues. Germline V gene data show CDR1 as LGHNA and CDR2 as YSLEER. Deletions cut 2 bases from V and 3 bases from J, with 8 bases between. The CDR3 here is CASSQLGDYEQYF. The CDR3 region has the DNA TGCGCCAGCAGCCAACTAGGGGACTACGAGCAGTACTTC.

This sequence joins TRBV18 and TRBJ2-1, with 8 bases identical to TRBD2. Trimming cost V 2 bases and J 7 bases; bases outside gene matches: 7. The CDR3 is made up of 15 amino acids. Germline CDR1 is KGHSH and CDR2 is LQKENI. CDR3 sequence reads: CASSPAAGGGNEQFF. In DNA, the CDR3 is TGTGCCAGCTCACCAGCGGCGGGAGGAGGGAATGAGCAGTTCTTC. The whole variable domain, remainder taken from reference TRBV18 and TRBJ2-1, is NAGVMQNPRHLVRRRGQEARLRCSPMKGHSHVYWYRQLPEEGLKFMVYLQKENIIDESGMPKERFSAEFPKEGPSILRIQQVVRGDSAAYFCASSPAAGGGNEQFFGPGTRLTVL.

This clonotype was recorded many times. This sequence joins TRBV6-5 and TRBJ1-2; D is unclear. Germline V gene lookup returns CDR1 MNHEY and CDR2 SVGAGI. V lost 7 bases, J lost 4 bases, and 7 bases lay in between. This CDR3 region has 11 residues. CDR3 nucleotide sequence: TGTGCCAGCAAGGACCTCTATGGCTACACCTTC. The encoded protein is CASKDLYGYTF.

This clonotype has a count of ten or more. V and J are TRBV5-5 and TRBJ2-1, with D possibly matching TRBD1 (7 bases). The CDR3 is 14 amino acids. Between the trimmed V and J ends, which lost 7 bases and 7 bases, there was a span of 18 bases. Germline CDR1 reads SGHKS; CDR2 reads YYEKEE (reference sequence). CDR3 protein: CASGRNRGLNEQFF. DNA of the CDR3: TGTGCCAGCGGGAGGAACAGGGGATTAAATGAGCAGTTCTTC.

Turning to this clonotype: One base away lies a much larger clone, so this may be a sequencing read error. The chain employs TRBV29-1 and TRBJ1-2; D is uncertain. Germline V lookup: CDR1 SQVTM, CDR2 ANQGSEA. Trimming stripped 3 bases from V and 3 bases from J, with 14 bases between. The CDR3 extends over 14 amino acids. The chain's CDR3 is CSVDPTRGYYGYTF. In DNA form, the CDR3 reads TGCAGCGTTGACCCAACCCGAGGATACTATGGCTACACCTTC.

This clonotype was seen many times. The chain couples TRBV15 to TRBJ2-2; unclear D gene. CDR3 length: 14 amino acids. V dropped 3 bases and J dropped 5 bases, with 10 bases sitting between them. Germline V gives CDR1 LNHNV, CDR2 YYDKDF (reference sequence). The CDR3 sequence is CATSRASKTGELFF. CDR3 bases: TGTGCCACCAGCAGGGCGAGTAAGACCGGGGAGCTGTTTTTT.

This clonotype appeared many times. This sequence joins TRBV5-1 and TRBJ2-1; 7 nucleotides line up with TRBD2. V was pared by 10 bases and J by 5 bases, with 9 bases of the junction left unmatched. The CDR3 contains 13 residues. The V gene's germline CDR1 is SGHRS and CDR2 YFSETQ. CDR3 amino acids: CACGQRGDNEQFF. The CDR3 DNA follows: TGCGCCTGCGGTCAGCGGGGTGACAATGAGCAGTTCTTC.

This clonotype showed up many times. This chain links TRBV5-5 with TRBJ2-4; D call uncertain. V lost 4 bases, J lost 2 bases, and 16 bases lay in between. The germline gives CDR1 SGHKS, CDR2 YYEKEE (reference sequence). This CDR3 is built from 16 residues. CDR3 sequence reads: CASSPGPRSSKNIQYF. The CDR3, as DNA: TGTGCCAGCAGCCCCGGACCTAGGAGTTCCAAAAACATTCAGTACTTC. Full variable domain (outside the CDR3, taken from reference TRBV5-5 and TRBJ2-4): DAGVTQSPTHLIKTRGQQVTLRCSPISGHKSVSWYQQVLGQGPQFIFQYYEKEERGRGNFPDRFSARQFPNYSSELNVNALLLGDSALYLCASSPGPRSSKNIQYFGAGTRLSVL.

This chain uses TRBV20-1 with TRBJ2-3; the match to TRBD2 covers 10 bases. Per the germline V gene, CDR1 is DFQATT and CDR2 is SNEGSKA (reference sequence). The V and J ends lost 5 bases and 8 bases, in that order; junction bases with no gene match: 13. CDR3 length: 15 amino acids. The CDR3 here is CSAYPARLAGVTQYF. The CDR3 coding sequence is TGCAGTGCTTACCCAGCACGGCTAGCGGGAGTTACGCAGTATTTT.

The rearrangement links TRBV29-1 to TRBJ2-3; 11 bases line up with TRBD1. The CDR3 spans 16 residues. Looked up from germline, CDR1 is SQVTM and CDR2 is ANQGSEA. Unmatched junction bases numbered 7, after V lost 2 bases and J lost 3 bases. Written as DNA, the CDR3 is TGCAGCGTTGAAACTGGGACAGGGGGGCAAACAGATACGCAGTATTTT. This encodes CSVETGTGGQTDTQYF.

This clonotype was recorded at least ten times. The rearrangement links TRBV4-2 to TRBJ2-7; 14 bases line up with TRBD2. CDR3 length equals 16 residues. V trimming: 5 bases; J trimming: 2 bases; junction bases outside the gene matches: 5. Per the germline V gene, CDR1 is LGHNA and CDR2 is YNFKEQ. CDR3 nucleotide sequence: TGTGCCAGCAGCGTAAGGACTAGCGGGGGGCCCTACGAGCAGTACTTC. Protein: CASSVRTSGGPYEQYF.

At least ten counts were recorded for this clonotype. This chain uses TRBV6-2 or TRBV6-3 with TRBJ2-7; possible D gene TRBD1, 6 bases. With 5 bases removed from V and 0 bases from J, the gap between germline ends came to 14 bases. CDR3 length equals 15 residues. Germline values: CDR1 MNHEY, CDR2 SVGEGT. Here the CDR3 reads CASSSRGRPSYEQYF. In DNA form, the CDR3 reads TGTGCCAGCAGTAGCAGGGGACGCCCCTCCTACGAGCAGTACTTC.

This clonotype was counted many times. The chain joins TRBV29-1 to TRBJ2-1, with TRBD1 identical over 7 bases. This CDR3 has 12 amino acids. Germline lookup yields CDR1 SQVTM and CDR2 ANQGSEA. The trim removed 5 bases at V and 6 bases at J, leaving 4 bases unmatched. CDR3 protein: CSVTGAPNEQFF. In DNA form, the CDR3 reads TGCAGCGTTACAGGGGCCCCCAATGAGCAGTTCTTC.

This clonotype showed up many times. V is TRBV6-5 and J is TRBJ1-2, with D perhaps matching TRBD1 (6 bases). The germline CDR1 and CDR2 sequences are MNHEY and SVGAGI. The CDR3 is 13 residues long. V was clipped by 5 bases and J by 2 bases, with 9 bases between them. This chain's CDR3 is CASSRGTNYGYTF. In nucleotides, the CDR3 is TGTGCCAGCAGTCGAGGGACAAACTATGGCTACACCTTC.